Described below is a single TCR beta chain sequence and its context. The CDR3 loop spans 15 amino acids. The ends were cut back, 3 bases at V and 0 bases at J, with 9 bases in the middle. Germline V gives CDR1 MDHEN, CDR2 SYDVKM. The entry originates in a study of shared clonotypes between healthy human individuals. The protocol was immunoSEQ multiplex PCR, while the TCRdb copy is restricted to in-frame clones and leaves out a portion. The sample yields 740,000 or so clones, around four fifths seen once. Sequencing was carried out using memory CD4+ T cells sorted from blood. Documented subset: CD45RA-negative fraction. V and J are TRBV28 and TRBJ2-4, with a possible D match to TRBD2 (5 bases). This clonotype was obtained from a woman aged 25 to 45 in good health. CDR3 bases: TGTGCCAGCAGTTTGAGCGGAATAGCCAAAAACATTCAGTACTTC. Translating gives CASSLSGIAKNIQYF.